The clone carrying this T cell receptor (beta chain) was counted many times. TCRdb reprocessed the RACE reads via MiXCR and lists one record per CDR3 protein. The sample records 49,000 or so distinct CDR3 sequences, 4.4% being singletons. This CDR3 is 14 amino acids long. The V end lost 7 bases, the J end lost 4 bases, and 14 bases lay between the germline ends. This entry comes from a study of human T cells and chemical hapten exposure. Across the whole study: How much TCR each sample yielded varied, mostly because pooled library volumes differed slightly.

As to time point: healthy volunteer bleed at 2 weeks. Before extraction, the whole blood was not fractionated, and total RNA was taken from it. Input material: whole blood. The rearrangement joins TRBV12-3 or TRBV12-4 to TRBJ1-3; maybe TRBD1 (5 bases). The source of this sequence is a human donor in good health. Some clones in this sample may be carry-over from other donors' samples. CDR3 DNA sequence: TGTGCCAGCAACATTAGGGGTTCGGGAAACACCATATATTTT. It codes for CASNIRGSGNTIYF.